The 30 T cell receptor beta chains listed next were all sequenced from one sample in a study of patients and donors after allogeneic stem cell transplantation. TCRdb fed the RT-PCR reads into MiXCR, producing one record per CDR3 protein. The repertoire consists of about 960,000 distinct CDR3 sequences, with more than 15% occurring once and the leading ten covering about 6%. Sample: blood, either unsorted or a sorted T cell fraction (not recorded which). These receptors were obtained from a human donor who was either an allogeneic HSCT recipient or a stem cell or donor lymphocyte infusion donor (not recorded which). It is not recorded whose cells these are; they may come from a transplant donor.

V is TRBV4-1 and J is TRBJ2-1, with TRBD2 matching over 8 bases. The V gene end was trimmed by 2 bases and the J gene end by 5 bases; junction bases not matched to a gene: 5. Germline CDR1 is MGHRA and CDR2 is YSYEKL. This CDR3 is built from 15 residues. The CDR3: CASSQTSAGDNEQFF. CDR3 DNA: TGCGCCAGCAGCCAAACCTCAGCGGGGGACAATGAGCAGTTCTTC.

On this clonotype itself: A read error may produce the germline difference seen at one junction end. The chain employs TRBV20-1 and TRBJ2-5; weak D call: TRBD2 (6 bases). Per germline, CDR1 DFQATT and CDR2 SNEGSKA (reference sequence). There are 12 residues in the CDR3. The CDR3 loop is CSGFPRGETEYF. CDR3 DNA sequence: TGCAGTGGGTTCCCGCGGGGAGAGACCGAGTACTTC.

This clonotype was counted a few times. The J gene is TRBJ2-5, the V gene TRBV10-3, with D perhaps matching TRBD1 (5 bases). Germline V gene sequence: CDR1 ENHRY, CDR2 SYGVKD. This CDR3 has 13 amino acids. The V end lost 4 bases, the J end lost 1 base, and 7 bases lay between the germline ends. The CDR3 here is CAISVDSQETQYF. The CDR3 region has the DNA TGTGCCATCAGTGTAGACAGCCAAGAGACCCAGTACTTC.

This clonotype was counted only a few times. The chain uses TRBV20-1 and TRBJ2-7; 8 bases line up with TRBD1. CDR3 size: 13 residues. Unmatched junction bases numbered 4, after V lost 4 bases and J lost 2 bases. Germline assignment: CDR1 DFQATT and CDR2 SNEGSKA (reference sequence). The CDR3 DNA sequence: TGCAGTGCTATTTCGACAGGGGCCTACGAGCAGTACTTC. Protein product: CSAISTGAYEQYF.

Ten or more counts support this clonotype. The chain has TRBV2 and TRBJ2-1; the D call may be TRBD1 or TRBD2 (5 bases each). The germline V gene has CDR1 SNHLY and CDR2 FYNNEI. V was shortened by 6 bases and J by 10 bases, with 13 bases between the two germline ends. The CDR3 has 12 residues. The CDR3 region has the DNA TGTGCCAGCAGGCTTCAATGGGACGAGCAGTTCTTC. Its protein product is CASRLQWDEQFF. The full variable domain, rest sourced from reference TRBV2 and TRBJ2-1, is EPEVTQTPSHQVTQMGQEVILRCVPISNHLYFYWYRQILGQKVEFLVSFYNNEISEKSEIFDDQFSVERPDGSNFTLKIRSTKLEDSAMYFCASRLQWDEQFFGPGTRLTVL.

The chain employs TRBV6-2 or TRBV6-3 and TRBJ2-3; D gene unclear. Per germline, CDR1 MNHEY and CDR2 SVGEGT. Trimming stripped 4 bases from V and 4 bases from J, with 12 bases between. The CDR3 is 14 amino acids. The CDR3 sequence: CASSLTIPADTQYF. CDR3 sequence (DNA): TGTGCCAGCAGTTTAACCATCCCCGCAGATACGCAGTATTTT.

The chain employs TRBV11-2 and TRBJ1-1; tentatively, D is TRBD1 (6 bases). Per germline, CDR1 SGHAT and CDR2 FQNNGV. The CDR3 totals 15 residues. V was cut by 6 bases and J by 0 bases, with 14 bases left in between. CDR3: CASRIAGQLNTEAFF. The CDR3 DNA reads as TGTGCCAGCAGAATAGCGGGACAACTGAACACTGAAGCTTTCTTT. Variable domain in full (rest from reference TRBV11-2 and TRBJ1-1): EAGVAQSPRYKIIEKRQSVAFWCNPISGHATLYWYQQILGQGPKLLIQFQNNGVVDDSQLPKDRFSAERLKGVDSTLKIQPAKLEDSAVYLCASRIAGQLNTEAFFGQGTRLTVV.

This clonotype turned up a few times. This chain uses TRBV4-3 with TRBJ1-4; no clear D. CDR1 and CDR2 (germline): LGHNA, YSLEER. The CDR3 spans 15 residues. The V gene lost 0 bases and the J gene lost 5 bases, with 10 bases spanning the gap. The CDR3 DNA follows: TGCGCCAGCAGCCAAGAAGGGTCGAAGAATGAAAAACTGTTTTTT. Translation gives CASSQEGSKNEKLFF.

The J gene is TRBJ1-1, the V gene TRBV3-1; D not resolved. V was trimmed by 4 bases and J by 7 bases, leaving 13 bases between them. CDR3 size: 13 residues. In germline, CDR1 is LGHDT, CDR2 YNNKEL (reference sequence). The CDR3 loop reads CASSPLGSLEAFF. The CDR3, as DNA: TGTGCCAGCAGCCCCCTGGGCAGTCTTGAAGCTTTCTTT.

The table lists this clonotype with a few counts. The chain's CDR3 is CASSRDRVSKNIQYF. The CDR3 DNA is TGTGCCAGCAGCCGAGACAGGGTATCCAAAAACATTCAGTACTTC. This sequence joins TRBV3-1 and TRBJ2-4; 7 bases are a match to TRBD1. This CDR3 has 15 residues. Trimming at V came to 4 bases and at J to 2 bases, leaving 5 bases not matched to a gene. The germline CDR1 and CDR2 sequences are LGHDT and YNNKEL (reference sequence).

CDR3 coding DNA: TGTGCCAGCAGTTTCCTATTAGCGGGGGACCTCGACGAGCAGTACTTC. Protein: CASSFLLAGDLDEQYF. The chain combines TRBV12-3 or TRBV12-4 with TRBJ2-7; 9 bases line up with TRBD2. Trimming at V came to 3 bases and at J to 5 bases, leaving 11 bases not matched to a gene. The CDR3 is 16 residues long.

This rearrangement joins TRBV19 to TRBJ2-1, with a tentative D call TRBD1 (5 bases). Germline V CDR1 and CDR2: LNHDA, SQIVND (reference sequence). V lost 1 base and J 5 bases, leaving 9 bases between the germline ends. This CDR3 has 14 residues. This CDR3 reads CASSIGATDNEQFF. The CDR3 coding sequence is TGTGCCAGTAGTATAGGGGCGACAGACAATGAGCAGTTCTTC.

The rearrangement uses TRBV7-9 and TRBJ2-7; 8 nucleotides agree with TRBD1. Germline V gene sequence: CDR1 SEHNR, CDR2 FQNEAQ (reference sequence). After removal of 4 bases from V and 3 bases from J, the junction contained 8 bases not matched to a gene. This CDR3 spans 15 amino acids. As DNA, the CDR3 is TGTGCCAGCAGCTATACTGACAGGGGTAACTACGAGCAGTACTTC. Translating it yields CASSYTDRGNYEQYF.

The chain uses TRBV11-3 and TRBJ1-1, with 9 bases aligning to TRBD1. Germline V CDR1 and CDR2: SGHNT, YENEEA. The CDR3 covers 16 residues. J lost 4 bases, V lost 5 bases, and 11 bases had no gene match. The CDR3 DNA reads as TGTGCCAGCAGCCGTTATGGGGGACAGGGCAGCACTGAAGCTTTCTTT. Translation gives CASSRYGGQGSTEAFF.

This clonotype was counted a few times. The V and J genes are TRBV27 and TRBJ1-1; 7 bases are a match to TRBD1. The CDR3 extends over 16 amino acids. The germline V gene encodes CDR1 MNHEY and CDR2 SMNVEV (reference sequence). V trimming: 2 bases; J trimming: 3 bases; junction bases outside the gene matches: 9. The CDR3 sequence: CASSLQGVLWDTEAFF. The CDR3, as DNA: TGTGCCAGCAGTTTACAGGGGGTACTGTGGGACACTGAAGCTTTCTTT.

The sample holds many counts of this clonotype. This chain links TRBV12-3 or TRBV12-4 with TRBJ2-2; 9 positions match TRBD2. With V trimmed by 3 bases and J by 5 bases, 7 bases remained unmatched. The CDR3 spans 16 residues. The CDR3, as DNA: TGTGCCAGCAGTTTCTGGGCGGGGGGGTGGACCGGGGAGCTGTTTTTT. This sequence encodes CASSFWAGGWTGELFF.

To note about this clonotype: One base away lies a much larger clone, so this may be a sequencing read error. The rearrangement joins TRBV12-3 or TRBV12-4 to TRBJ1-1, with 10 bases aligning to TRBD1. The CDR3 has 14 amino acids. J gave up 10 bases and V 5 bases, and 10 bases lay outside the gene matches. The CDR3 loop reads CASSPRQGASGAFF. The CDR3 DNA reads as TGTGCCAGCAGTCCCCGACAGGGGGCGTCTGGAGCTTTCTTT.

This clonotype was counted only a few times. The chain is built from TRBV5-1 and TRBJ2-7; 8 positions match TRBD1. In germline, CDR1 is SGHRS, CDR2 YFSETQ. V was pared by 3 bases and J by 6 bases, with 8 bases of the junction left unmatched. This CDR3 spans 14 amino acids. CDR3 sequence reads: CASSSDRVRREQYF. CDR3 in DNA: TGCGCCAGCAGCTCGGACAGGGTTCGGCGCGAGCAGTACTTC. Based on the CDR3 plus reference TRBV5-1 and TRBJ2-7, the full variable domain is KAGVTQTPRYLIKTRGQQVTLSCSPISGHRSVSWYQQTPGQGLQFLFEYFSETQRNKGNFPGRFSGRQFSNSRSEMNVSTLELGDSALYLCASSSDRVRREQYFGPGTRLTVT.

This clonotype was detected only a few times. V is TRBV7-9 and J is TRBJ1-2, with D perhaps TRBD1 (5 bases). The germline V gene encodes CDR1 SEHNR and CDR2 FQNEAQ (reference sequence). CDR3 length: 11 residues. V was trimmed by 6 bases and J by 7 bases, leaving 9 bases between them. CDR3 sequence reads: CASRQGPGYTF. The CDR3 nucleotides read TGTGCCAGCAGGCAGGGACCTGGCTACACCTTC.

In this sample, this clonotype turned up many times. The genes are TRBV27 and TRBJ2-2, with D maybe TRBD2 (5 bases). The ends were cut back, 4 bases at V and 4 bases at J, with 13 bases in the middle. The CDR3 contains 15 residues. Germline V gene data show CDR1 as MNHEY and CDR2 as SMNVEV (reference sequence). CDR3 nucleotide sequence: TGTGCCAGCAGTTCACGGGGTCGGGGCACCGGGGAGCTGTTTTTT. Translating it yields CASSSRGRGTGELFF.

The table lists this clonotype with many counts. The genes are TRBV10-3 and TRBJ2-4; tentatively, D is TRBD1 (5 bases). Germline CDR1 reads ENHRY; CDR2 reads SYGVKD. CDR3 length: 14 residues. V was clipped by 8 bases and J by 8 bases, with 19 bases between them. The CDR3 protein is CAIRQGASVDIQYF. DNA of the CDR3: TGTGCCATCCGTCAGGGCGCATCAGTGGACATTCAGTACTTC.

The rearrangement joins TRBV12-3 or TRBV12-4 to TRBJ2-2; D is uncertain. Trimming shortened V by 6 bases and J by 6 bases, and 17 bases separated the two germline ends. CDR3 length: 15 amino acids. This chain's CDR3 is CASRRRAPRPGELFF. The CDR3 DNA sequence: TGTGCCAGCAGGCGCCGGGCCCCTCGGCCCGGGGAGCTGTTTTTT.

This chain uses TRBV24-1 with TRBJ1-2, with 8 bases fitting TRBD1. The CDR3 is made up of 14 amino acids. CDR1 is KGHDR, CDR2 SFDVKD, per germline. Germline trimming cut 7 bases from V and 6 bases from J; bases unmatched to any gene: 9. CDR3 region: CATRPGTGGHGYTF. The CDR3 DNA reads as TGTGCCACCAGGCCGGGGACAGGAGGACATGGCTACACCTTC.

The rearrangement joins TRBV11-2 to TRBJ2-6, with 8 bases identical to TRBD1. The germline V gene encodes CDR1 SGHAT and CDR2 FQNNGV. The CDR3 is 20 amino acids. J lost 0 bases, V lost 9 bases, and 19 bases had no gene match. CDR3: CASGKGQGKPRISGANVLTF. DNA of the CDR3: TGTGCCAGTGGCAAAGGACAGGGTAAACCCAGAATCTCTGGGGCCAACGTCCTGACTTTC.

This clonotype was seen repeatedly, ten times or more. V is TRBV5-1 and J is TRBJ1-1; 9 nucleotides line up with TRBD1. Germline V gene data show CDR1 as SGHRS and CDR2 as YFSETQ. The V segment lost 3 bases and the J segment 6 bases; nucleotides outside the gene matches: 3. This CDR3 spans 13 amino acids. The CDR3 DNA sequence: TGCGCCAGCAGCTCGGGACAGGGATCTGAAGCTTTCTTT. Translating gives CASSSGQGSEAFF.

The J gene is TRBJ2-7, the V gene TRBV10-3, with TRBD1 matching over 8 bases. The CDR3 is 12 amino acids. V gave up 8 bases and J gave up 6 bases; unmatched junction bases: 6. Looked up from germline, CDR1 is ENHRY and CDR2 is SYGVKD. The CDR3 DNA follows: TGTGCCATCCTGGACAGGGTAGGCGAGCAGTACTTC. Amino acids: CAILDRVGEQYF.

Many counts were recorded for this clonotype. V gene TRBV12-3 or TRBV12-4 combines with J gene TRBJ1-5, with 10 bases aligning to TRBD1. CDR3 size: 20 residues. After removal of 0 bases from V and 2 bases from J, the junction contained 13 bases not matched to a gene. The CDR3 sequence: CASSLARRGQGKNGNQPQHF. The CDR3 nucleotides read TGTGCCAGCAGTTTAGCGCGGCGGGGACAGGGGAAGAACGGCAATCAGCCCCAGCATTTT.

This clonotype was seen a handful of times. This chain links TRBV24-1 with TRBJ2-3, with a tentative D call TRBD1 (6 bases). The CDR3 is 15 residues long. Germline values: CDR1 KGHDR, CDR2 SFDVKD. V was shortened by 4 bases and J by 5 bases, with 15 bases between the two germline ends. The CDR3 region has the DNA TGTGCCACCAGTGACCACATACTAGGGGGAGATACGCAGTATTTT. Its translation is CATSDHILGGDTQYF.

In its sample, this clonotype was seen a few times. The chain recombines TRBV7-2 with TRBJ1-2; D not certain. The germline gives CDR1 SGHTA, CDR2 FQGNSA. Trimming shortened V by 5 bases and J by 4 bases, and 11 bases separated the two germline ends. The CDR3 runs 13 residues. The CDR3 region has the DNA TGTGCCAGCAGCCAGGTACCCGGCTATGGCTACACCTTC. It encodes CASSQVPGYGYTF.

This clonotype was counted a few times. The chain carries TRBV18 and TRBJ2-7; a possible D gene is TRBD1 (6 bases). CDR1 and CDR2 from the germline V gene are KGHSH and LQKENI. V lost 5 bases and J lost 10, with 18 bases in between. The CDR3 has 13 amino acids. CDR3 region: CASSYRTDRRQYF. CDR3 in DNA: TGTGCCAGCTCATATCGGACAGATAGGCGCCAGTACTTC.